These 9 T cell receptor beta chains share one sample of origin, sequenced in a study of radiotherapy plus CTLA-4 blockade in lung cancer. Data came from immunoSEQ multiplex PCR; TCRdb stores just in-frame clones and leaves some out. The data contain tens of thousands of clones, about 80% of them singletons. Sequencing was performed on peripheral blood, taken from a patient treated with radiotherapy plus ipilimumab. The source of these receptors is a human donor with non-small cell lung cancer who had stable disease on radiotherapy plus ipilimumab.

The V gene is TRBV5-8, the J gene TRBJ2-3; D uncertain. Germline V lookup: CDR1 SGHTS, CDR2 YDEGEE. The V gene lost 2 bases and the J gene lost 4 bases, with 5 bases spanning the gap. This CDR3 comprises 12 residues. As DNA, the CDR3 is TGTGCCAGCAGCTTCCGGCCAGATACGCAGTATTTT. This translates into CASSFRPDTQYF. Filled out from reference TRBV5-8 and TRBJ2-3, the complete variable domain reads EAGVTQSPTHLIKTRGQQATLRCSPISGHTSVYWYQQALGLGLQFLLWYDEGEERNRGNFPPRFSGRQFPNYSSELNVNALELEDSALYLCASSFRPDTQYFGPGTRLTVL.

The V and J genes are TRBV5-1 and TRBJ2-7; the D is unclear. The V gene lost 3 bases and the J gene lost 3 bases, with 10 bases spanning the gap. Germline CDR1 is SGHRS and CDR2 is YFSETQ. CDR3 length: 13 amino acids. The CDR3 sequence is CASSSDGYYEQYF. The CDR3 nucleotides read TGCGCCAGCAGCTCGGACGGGTACTACGAGCAGTACTTC.

The genes are TRBV11-2 and TRBJ1-6; D call uncertain. Germline-derived CDR1 and CDR2 are SGHAT and FQNNGV. This CDR3 contains 13 residues. V dropped 2 bases and J dropped 7 bases, with 6 bases sitting between them. The CDR3 region is CASSLNANSPLHF. CDR3 DNA: TGTGCCAGCAGCTTAAACGCCAATTCACCCCTCCACTTT. The whole variable domain, remainder taken from reference TRBV11-2 and TRBJ1-6, is EAGVAQSPRYKIIEKRQSVAFWCNPISGHATLYWYQQILGQGPKLLIQFQNNGVVDDSQLPKDRFSAERLKGVDSTLKIQPAKLEDSAVYLCASSLNANSPLHFGNGTRLTVT.

V gene TRBV7-9 combines with J gene TRBJ2-1, with D possibly being TRBD1 (6 bases). Germline V gene lookup returns CDR1 SEHNR and CDR2 FQNEAQ (reference sequence). Between the trimmed V and J ends, which lost 6 bases and 10 bases, there was a span of 28 bases. CDR3 size: 17 residues. The CDR3 loop is CASSPHAIGQMNQEQFF. The CDR3 bases are TGTGCCAGCAGTCCGCATGCAATCGGACAGATGAACCAGGAGCAGTTCTTC.

V usage is TRBV28 and J usage is TRBJ2-7; D might be TRBD1 or TRBD2, each matching 5 bases. The CDR3 covers 15 residues. Germline loops: CDR1 MDHEN, CDR2 SYDVKM. The V and J ends lost 3 bases and 3 bases respectively, with 15 bases between them. CDR3 region: CASSLSRDGRYEQYF. DNA for the CDR3: TGTGCCAGCAGTTTGAGCCGGGACGGGCGCTACGAGCAGTACTTC.

The V and J genes are TRBV5-1 and TRBJ2-5; 14 positions match TRBD2. In germline, CDR1 is SGHRS, CDR2 YFSETQ. With V trimmed by 4 bases and J by 5 bases, 10 bases remained unmatched. The CDR3 is 17 residues long. The CDR3 spells CASSPRTSGGLGETQYF. CDR3 DNA sequence: TGCGCCAGCAGCCCTCGGACTAGCGGGGGGTTAGGGGAGACCCAGTACTTC.

This chain uses TRBV9 with TRBJ1-4; D unclear. The CDR3 length is 16 residues. The V end was cut by 0 bases, the J end by 0 bases, with 9 bases between. Germline assignment: CDR1 SGDLS and CDR2 YYNGEE. For the CDR3, the DNA is TGTGCCAGCAGCGTAGTGGGAAATCCAACTAATGAAAAACTGTTTTTT. It yields the protein CASSVVGNPTNEKLFF.

V gene TRBV18 combines with J gene TRBJ2-3; D possibly matches TRBD1 or TRBD2 (6 bases each). The V end was cut by 2 bases, the J end by 0 bases, with 15 bases between. This CDR3 has 17 residues. The germline CDR1 and CDR2 sequences are KGHSH and LQKENI. The CDR3 bases are TGTGCCAGCTCACCATTCCAGTCGGGGGCTAGCACAGATACGCAGTATTTT. Translation: CASSPFQSGASTDTQYF.

The rearrangement links TRBV7-3 to TRBJ2-7; maybe TRBD2 (6 bases). CDR3 size: 13 residues. Trimming cost V 2 bases and J 2 bases, with 7 bases left between them. Germline V gives CDR1 SGHTA, CDR2 FQGTGA. The CDR3 sequence: CASSLGGPYEQYF. CDR3 sequence (DNA): TGTGCCAGCAGCTTAGGAGGGCCCTACGAGCAGTACTTC.